Listed below are T cell receptor beta chains from one sample, sequenced in a study of T cells in Graves' hyperthyroidism and ophthalmopathy. From the multiplex PCR reads, TCRdb called clonotypes with MiXCR, one entry per CDR3 protein. The table records 500,000 to 650,000 distinct CDR3 sequences, about 15% of them present only once. Sequencing used blood. The receptors here all came from a woman aged 40 to 50 with Graves' hyperthyroidism. Each CDR3 is given with its conserved first and last residue. Each record gives: J gene, clone size, V gene, D gene, CDR3 DNA, CDR3 protein. The D gene is left open where the match is weak. Clone size is shown for a subset of rows, as once, few, many or a class of expanded clone.

TRBJ2-5 few TRBV28 - TGTGCCAGCAGTATCCGACAGAACCAAGAGACCCAGTACTTC CASSIRQNQETQYF
TRBJ2-2 - TRBV14 - TGTGCCAGCAGCCAATTTGTTACACGGGCTCACACCGGGGAGCTGTTTTTT CASSQFVTRAHTGELFF
TRBJ1-5 many TRBV6-1 - TGTGCCAGCAGTGAACGGGACAAGACTTACAATCAGCCCCAGCATTTT CASSERDKTYNQPQHF
TRBJ1-1 - TRBV19 TRBD1 TGTGCCATCCGGACAGGGGAGAACACTGAAGCTTTCTTT CAIRTGENTEAFF
TRBJ2-7 many TRBV5-5 - TGTGCCAGCAGCTTGCTTGGACAGCTCACCTACGAGCAGTACTTC CASSLLGQLTYEQYF
TRBJ2-3 many TRBV29-1 - TGCAGCGTTGAAGATCGTGGGGGGACAGATACGCAGTATTTT CSVEDRGGTDTQYF
TRBJ2-3 few TRBV27 TRBD2 TGTGCCAGCAGTTTAGGGACTAGCGCTAGCACAGATACGCAGTATTTT CASSLGTSASTDTQYF
TRBJ2-5 - TRBV20-1 TRBD2 TGCAGTGTATCGGGACTAGCGGAGACCCAGTACTTC CSVSGLAETQYF
TRBJ2-1 few TRBV15 - TGTGCCACCAGCACGTCCTTAGGACAGATCGAACCCCACAATGAGCAGTTCTTC CATSTSLGQIEPHNEQFF
TRBJ1-1 - TRBV7-2 - TGTGCCAGCAGCATACAACAGATTGAAGCTTTCTTT CASSIQQIEAFF
TRBJ1-1 many TRBV28 - TGTGCCAGCAGACCGCCCGAAACTACCACTGAAGCTTTCTTT CASRPPETTTEAFF
TRBJ2-3 - TRBV7-6 TRBD2 TGTGCCAGCAGCTTAGTAAGCTCTGGGACTAGCGGGGGAAGCACAGATACGCAGTATTTT CASSLVSSGTSGGSTDTQYF
TRBJ2-5 many TRBV20-1 TRBD2 TGCAGTGCTACAGCGCGACTAGCGGGAGTCTGGGAGACCCAGTACTTC CSATARLAGVWETQYF
TRBJ1-2 few TRBV29-1 TRBD1 TGCAGCGTTTCCCTGAAGACAGGGTTAAGGGGATATAACTATGGCTACACCTTC CSVSLKTGLRGYNYGYTF
TRBJ1-2 few TRBV6-1 - TGTGCCAGCAGTTACCAGGGGAATGGCTACACCTTC CASSYQGNGYTF
TRBJ2-1 many TRBV24-1 - TGTGCCACCAGTGGTTCTACGTACAATGAGCAGTTCTTC CATSGSTYNEQFF
TRBJ2-1 many TRBV28 TRBD2 TGTGCCAGCAGTATGCCGGGACTAGCGGACAATGAGCAGTTCTTC CASSMPGLADNEQFF
TRBJ1-6 many TRBV27 TRBD1 TGTGCCAGCCGATTCCAGGGACAGCTCTTTAGATCCTATAATTCACCCCTCCACTTT CASRFQGQLFRSYNSPLHF
TRBJ1-5 few TRBV28 TRBD1 TGTGCCAGCACCCTATTAGGACAGGTCAATCAGCCCCAGCATTTT CASTLLGQVNQPQHF
TRBJ2-1 many TRBV2 - TGTGCCAGCAGGGCACTAGGGGGGAATGAGCAGTTCTTC CASRALGGNEQFF
TRBJ2-1 many TRBV11-2 TRBD2 TGTGCCAGCAGGGGGGGACTAGCGGGAATGAATGAGCAGTTCTTC CASRGGLAGMNEQFF
TRBJ2-3 many TRBV9 TRBD2 TGTGCCAGCAGCGTGGGGACTAGCGGGAGAAGTCCGACAGATACGCAGTATTTT CASSVGTSGRSPTDTQYF
TRBJ1-5 - TRBV28 - TGTGCCAGCGGACCGAACCGTTACAATCAGCCCCAGCATTTT CASGPNRYNQPQHF
TRBJ1-2 many TRBV20-1 - TGCAGTGCTACGGAGACGTATACCGGGTCTAACTATGGCTACACCTTC CSATETYTGSNYGYTF
TRBJ2-2 many TRBV28 - TGTGCCACAACTGATACGAACACCGGGGAGCTGTTTTTT CATTDTNTGELFF
TRBJ2-7 many TRBV5-1 TRBD2 TGCGCCAGCAGCTTGTTGGGGGAGGGACACGAGCAGTACTTC CASSLLGEGHEQYF
TRBJ2-3 many TRBV7-9 - TGTGCCAGCAGCTTGGGGGGAATCAATCCCACAGATACGCAGTATTTT CASSLGGINPTDTQYF
TRBJ2-4 many TRBV7-8 - TGTGCCAGCAGCTTAGTCGAGGGTATCGAAAACATTCAGTACTTC CASSLVEGIENIQYF
TRBJ2-5 many TRBV5-5 TRBD1 TGTGCCAGCAGCCCAGAGGACAGGTTCCAAGAGACCCAGTACTTC CASSPEDRFQETQYF
TRBJ1-6 - TRBV12-3/TRBV12-4 - TGTGCCAGCAGTTTGGGGGACATGGGTAATTCACCCCTCCACTTT CASSLGDMGNSPLHF
TRBJ2-1 many TRBV12-3/TRBV12-4 TRBD2 TGTGCCAGCAGTTTAATCGGGACTAGCGGCCCTGAGCAGTTCTTC CASSLIGTSGPEQFF
TRBJ2-5 many TRBV2 TRBD2 TGTGCCAGCACATCGAGGACTAGCGGGAGGGCCCGTGAGACCCAGTACTTC CASTSRTSGRARETQYF
TRBJ2-2 many TRBV28 TRBD2 TGTGCCAGCAGTTTAAAGACTAGCGGTATCGGGGAGCTGTTTTTT CASSLKTSGIGELFF
TRBJ1-5 - TRBV20-1 - TGCAGTGCTAGAGCGGGCGAATATAGCAATCAGCCCCAGCATTTT CSARAGEYSNQPQHF
TRBJ2-1 few TRBV19 - TGTGCCAGTAGTGTACCGGGACCTCACAGCTCCTACAATGAGCAGTTCTTC CASSVPGPHSSYNEQFF
TRBJ2-3 few TRBV29-1 - TGCAGCGTTGAAGATGGCCTAATGCTAGATACGCAGTGTTTT CSVEDGLMLDTQCF
TRBJ2-4 - TRBV5-4 - TGTGCCAGCAGCTTGGATGGAGCTTCGGTCAAAAACATTCAGTACTTC CASSLDGASVKNIQYF